The clone carrying this T cell receptor (beta chain) appeared a single time. Its cognate antigen is unknown. Clones were read by immunoSEQ multiplex PCR, and TCRdb kept only the in-frame ones, dropping some. The sample holds over 100,000 clones, approximately 86% seen once. The V gene's germline CDR1 is MDHEN and CDR2 SYDVKM. This CDR3 contains 15 residues. V lost 8 bases, J lost 5 bases, and 21 bases lay in between. This entry comes from a study of T cell responses to AZD1222 COVID-19 vaccine. Findings and limits, study-wide: Repertoire collection took place solely once the T cell response had peaked. The study identified only six AZD1222 recipients as seropositive at baseline. Donors in the cohort were predominantly white British and more often female, and clonal diversity was possibly underestimated. Epitopes outside B.1.351 and B.1.1.7 mutated regions reportedly drew nearly half of spike TCRs.

The clonotype was recovered from an adult in good health. Sequencing used peripheral blood, obtained on day 0 of AZD1222 vaccination. V gene TRBV28 combines with J gene TRBJ1-2, with unresolved D. CDR3 sequence (DNA): TGTGCCAGCGGGGAGGTGGGCCGAAGGGAGTATGGCTACACCTTC. Translating it yields CASGEVGRREYGYTF.